This TCR beta chain was documented in a study of T cell responses to AZD1222 COVID-19 vaccine. Study conclusions and caveats: Regions left unmutated in variants are reportedly the target of nearly half of spike-specific TCRs.

Concerning this clone: Its matching antigen is unknown.

Libraries were prepared by immunoSEQ multiplex PCR; TCRdb keeps only in-frame clonotypes and omits some of them. Of 150,000 to 200,000 clones in the sample, about 88% are singletons; the top ten hold less than 6.5%. Germline V gene lookup returns CDR1 LNHDA and CDR2 SQIVND (reference sequence). The J segment lost 4 bases and the V segment lost 8 bases, leaving 8 bases of the junction unmatched. The CDR3 runs 14 residues. Sequenced material: peripheral blood, taken on day 0 of AZD1222 vaccination. The receptor was isolated from an adult in good health. The rearrangement joins TRBV19 to TRBJ1-1; 9 bases are a match to TRBD1. CDR3 residues: CASARQGEFTEAFF. CDR3 nucleotide sequence: TGTGCCAGTGCCCGACAGGGGGAATTCACTGAAGCTTTCTTT.